The source of this T cell receptor beta chain is a study of CD8 T cells in Susac syndrome (dated by TCRdb to the late 2010s). About the study as a whole: Repertoire sequencing was used to test whether CD8+ T cell activation and differentiation in Susac syndrome was antigen driven. Clonality of the CD8+ T cell repertoire was compared between eleven to twelve healthy donors, roughly 14 Susac syndrome patients and roughly 15 multiple sclerosis patients. Overall results and qualifications from the work: The number of individuals in the TCR sequencing and HLA analysis was acknowledged as relatively small.

The germline V gene (reference sequence) yields LNHDA for CDR1 and SQIVND for CDR2. The CDR3, from cysteine to phenylalanine, totals 14 residues. The entry retains the CDR3 DNA only, 42 bases that are in frame from base 1. V is pared back by 8 bases and J by 0 bases, with 13 bases lying between the germline termini. Peripheral blood CD8+ and CD4+ T cells from healthy donors, Susac syndrome patients and multiple sclerosis patients were profiled using high-throughput TCR beta sequencing. Treatment-naive patients with stable or active relapsing-remitting disease fulfilling revised McDonald criteria were used as multiple sclerosis controls. CD8+ TEMRA cells were enriched by FACS, while bulk CD8+ and CD4+ T cells were purified by magnetic negative isolation. Blood was drawn into EDTA tubes, processed within 24 hours, and PBMCs were isolated by density gradient centrifugation. PBMCs intended for TCR sequencing were cryopreserved in liquid nitrogen and thawed later in a water bath at 37 degrees C. A purity of at least 90% was achieved for sorted or isolated CD4+, CD8+ and CD8+ TEMRA cells.

This clonotype has only one observation. It lacks a known antigen. One base away there is no much larger clone; base qualities are not given. One read alone makes for weak evidence. RNA was extracted with the RNeasy kit and roughly 0.5 to 1 ug was reverse transcribed using random hexamers. The immunoSEQ multiplex PCR assay, which covers 54 Vbeta and 13 Jbeta segments, was used to amplify TCR beta CDR3 regions. Bias from PCR amplification was corrected by using a synthetic template baseline for primer optimization and for computational correction. Per the original workflow: Reads were annotated to V, D and J genes per IMGT and analyzed with immunoSEQ Analyzer, keeping only productive sequences. Clonality was calculated as one minus the Shannon entropy normalized by log2 of the number of productive unique sequences. For each patient and control, public and private clones were evaluated within the 100 most prevalent clones. Clones were defined as Susac-specific when absent from the healthy and MS cohorts, from 1,000 to 1,100 published viral clones and from other ImmuneACCESS disease sequences. TCRdb reprocessing: public reads trimmed at Q25 with fastp, clones called with MiXCR, in-frame beta chains kept. CDR3 protein duplicates are merged, each entry listing the most common genes and DNA. The V and J calls and clone size are TCRdb's, not the authors'. Here the sample has almost 450,000 distinct CDR3 sequences; 85% occur a single time. Jointly, the top ten make up 0.12% of the sample.

Sequencing used CD8+ T cells from PBMCs. The chain uses TRBV19 and TRBJ1-1, with no D gene named confidently. The clonotype comes from a human donor with multiple sclerosis. The CDR3 region has the sequence CASQIQPMNTEAFF. The nucleotides read TGTGCCAGTCAAATACAGCCTATGAACACTGAAGCTTTCTTT.